One sample yielded the 20 T cell receptor beta chains listed below, sequenced in a study of T cells in Graves' hyperthyroidism and ophthalmopathy. Amplification yielded TCR beta CDR3 regions, with RNA transcripts as the source. Researchers ran a first-round RT-PCR on the TCR CDR3 using the HTBI primer set. TCRdb itself ran the multiplex PCR reads through MiXCR, one entry per CDR3 protein. The sample holds some 620,000 distinct CDR3 sequences, roughly 17% seen once. Source material: blood. Receptors originate from a woman in her 30s with Graves' hyperthyroidism.

This chain joins TRBV3-2 and TRBJ2-7; the tabulated D call, TRBD2, remains unverified against the DNA. TRBV3-2 is a recognized pseudogene. This CDR3 contains 18 residues. CDR3 sequence: CASSQPGLAGTSSYEQYF. The CDR3 nucleotides are TGTGCCAGCAGCCAGCCGGGACTAGCGGGAACGAGCTCCTACGAGCAGTACTTC.

This clonotype appeared many times. The chain recombines TRBV6-1 with TRBJ2-5; maybe TRBD2 (6 bases). The CDR3 runs 14 residues. Per germline, CDR1 MNHNS and CDR2 SASEGT. The V and J ends lost 5 bases and 3 bases respectively, with 13 bases between them. In DNA form, the CDR3 reads TGTGCCAGCAGTCACGGCGGGGCGAAAGAGACCCAGTACTTC. Its protein product is CASSHGGAKETQYF.

This clonotype was detected a few times. V and J are TRBV6-5 and TRBJ2-5; the match to TRBD2 covers 7 bases. Per the germline V gene, CDR1 is MNHEY and CDR2 is SVGAGI. V gave up 2 bases and J gave up 4 bases; unmatched junction bases: 4. This CDR3 has 14 residues. DNA for the CDR3: TGTGCCAGCAGTTACGACGGGGGGAGAGAGACCCAGTACTTC. As protein: CASSYDGGRETQYF.

The V and J genes are TRBV5-1 and TRBJ2-5; 12 nucleotides align to TRBD2. Germline CDR1 reads SGHRS; CDR2 reads YFSETQ. Trimming cost V 2 bases and J 3 bases; bases outside gene matches: 8. The CDR3 spans 17 residues. The CDR3 DNA reads TGCGCCAGCAGCTTACCGAATCTAGCGGGAGGGGAAGAGACCCAGTACTTC. This encodes CASSLPNLAGGEETQYF.

The chain joins TRBV12-3 or TRBV12-4 to TRBJ1-1, with D possibly TRBD1 on 5 matching bases. V gave up 5 bases and J gave up 3 bases, with 10 bases separating them. This CDR3 spans 13 amino acids. The CDR3 bases are TGTGCCAGCAGTGCGGGACGGCACACTGAAGCTTTCTTT. This translates into CASSAGRHTEAFF.

The chain employs TRBV5-4 and TRBJ2-1, with 14 bases matching TRBD2. CDR1 is SGHNT, CDR2 YYREEE, per germline (reference sequence). V trimming: 4 bases; J trimming: 8 bases; junction bases outside the gene matches: 14. The CDR3 is 18 residues long. The CDR3 coding sequence is TGTGCCAGCAGCCTGGGCCCGGGACTAGCGGGAGACAGGGATGAGCAGTTCTTC. As protein: CASSLGPGLAGDRDEQFF.

This clonotype was seen many times. CDR3 nucleotide sequence: TGTGCCAGCAGTTTATGGCGGTTGTTCAACTACGAGCAGTACTTC. This sequence encodes CASSLWRLFNYEQYF. The genes are TRBV28 and TRBJ2-7; no clear D gene. Germline-derived CDR1 and CDR2 are MDHEN and SYDVKM. The CDR3 extends over 15 amino acids. V lost 0 bases to trimming and J lost 3 bases, with 12 bases between them. Full variable domain (remainder filled in from reference TRBV28 and TRBJ2-7): DVKVTQSSRYLVKRTGEKVFLECVQDMDHENMFWYRQDPGLGLRLIYFSYDVKMKEKGDIPEGYSVSREKKERFSLILESASTNQTSMYLCASSLWRLFNYEQYFGPGTRLTVT.

This rearrangement joins TRBV6-2 or TRBV6-3 to TRBJ1-5, with D possibly being TRBD1 (6 bases). The germline V and J ends were trimmed by 5 bases and 0 bases, with 11 bases remaining between them. Per germline, CDR1 MNHEY and CDR2 SVGEGT. This CDR3 spans 15 amino acids. The CDR3 bases are TGTGCCAGCAGTCGGACAGTATATAGCAATCAGCCCCAGCATTTT. It translates to CASSRTVYSNQPQHF.

The rearrangement joins TRBV5-1 to TRBJ2-3; no definite D call. Germline V gives CDR1 SGHRS, CDR2 YFSETQ. This CDR3 has 14 amino acids. Trimming cost V 3 bases and J 1 base, with 9 bases left between them. CDR3 sequence: CASSSRLGTDTQYF. For the CDR3, the DNA is TGCGCCAGCAGCTCCCGCCTGGGCACAGATACGCAGTATTTT.

V and J are TRBV7-9 and TRBJ1-4; D remains unclear. The germline V and J ends were trimmed by 10 bases and 8 bases, with 20 bases remaining between them. This CDR3 is built from 14 residues. Germline CDR1 reads SEHNR; CDR2 reads FQNEAQ (reference sequence). The CDR3 sequence is CATTPTQAIEKLFF. DNA for the CDR3: TGTGCCACCACCCCGACCCAGGCGATAGAAAAACTGTTTTTT. Variable domain in full (rest from reference TRBV7-9 and TRBJ1-4): DTGVSQNPRHKITKRGQNVTFRCDPISEHNRLYWYRQTLGQGPEFLTYFQNEAQLEKSRLLSDRFSAERPKGSFSTLEIQRTEQGDSAMYLCATTPTQAIEKLFFGSGTQLSVL.

This clonotype was counted between two and nine times. The chain joins TRBV5-4 to TRBJ2-5; weak D call: TRBD1 (6 bases). This CDR3 has 14 residues. Trimming took off 6 bases at V and 4 bases at J, with 16 bases between the two ends. Germline V gene lookup returns CDR1 SGHNT and CDR2 YYREEE (reference sequence). The CDR3, as DNA: TGTGCCAGCACCCTACAAGGGGGACGAGAGACCCAGTACTTC. Residues: CASTLQGGRETQYF. Supplemented by reference TRBV5-4 and TRBJ2-5, the full variable domain reads ETGVTQSPTHLIKTRGQQVTLRCSSQSGHNTVSWYQQALGQGPQFIFQYYREEENGRGNFPPRFSGLQFPNYSSELNVNALELDDSALYLCASTLQGGRETQYFGPGTRLLVL.

This clonotype was seen repeatedly, ten times or more. The chain recombines TRBV28 with TRBJ2-4; maybe TRBD2 (5 bases). Germline V lookup: CDR1 MDHEN, CDR2 SYDVKM. The CDR3 has 18 amino acids. V was trimmed by 6 bases and J by 0 bases, leaving 21 bases between them. CDR3 amino acids: CASSIGNPGRLAKNIQYF. The CDR3 nucleotides are TGTGCCAGCAGCATCGGGAACCCCGGCCGCCTAGCCAAAAACATTCAGTACTTC.

This clonotype was observed a few times. CDR3 DNA sequence: TGTGCCAGCAGCCACAGAACTAATGTAAATGAGCAGTTCTTC. Amino acid sequence: CASSHRTNVNEQFF. V usage is TRBV5-6 and J usage is TRBJ2-1; D unresolved. This CDR3 spans 14 amino acids. V lost 4 bases and J 7 bases, leaving 15 bases between the germline ends. Germline values: CDR1 SGHDT, CDR2 YYEEEE. Together with reference TRBV5-6 and TRBJ2-1, the CDR3 gives the full variable domain: DAGVTQSPTHLIKTRGQQVTLRCSPKSGHDTVSWYQQALGQGPQFIFQYYEEEERQRGNFPDRFSGHQFPNYSSELNVNALLLGDSALYLCASSHRTNVNEQFFGPGTRLTVL.

This clonotype showed up many times. V gene TRBV28 combines with J gene TRBJ2-3; 8 bases map to TRBD2. Germline CDR1 and CDR2: MDHEN and SYDVKM. CDR3 length: 18 residues. Trimming at V came to 4 bases and at J to 0 bases, leaving 12 bases not matched to a gene. The CDR3: CASSSYSGTGVSTDTQYF. CDR3 sequence (DNA): TGTGCCAGCAGTTCCTATAGCGGGACTGGCGTGAGCACAGATACGCAGTATTTT. Filled out from reference TRBV28 and TRBJ2-3, the complete variable domain reads DVKVTQSSRYLVKRTGEKVFLECVQDMDHENMFWYRQDPGLGLRLIYFSYDVKMKEKGDIPEGYSVSREKKERFSLILESASTNQTSMYLCASSSYSGTGVSTDTQYFGPGTRLTVL.

The gene calls are TRBV27 and TRBJ2-5, with 13 bases aligning to TRBD2. The germline CDR1 and CDR2 sequences are MNHEY and SMNVEV (reference sequence). The CDR3 loop spans 13 amino acids. V was clipped by 5 bases and J by 10 bases; unmatched bases: 4. This chain's CDR3 is CASSQGLAGLQYF. The CDR3 nucleotides are TGTGCCAGCAGTCAGGGACTAGCGGGGCTCCAGTACTTC.

The rearrangement links TRBV6-2 or TRBV6-3 to TRBJ2-2; 9 positions match TRBD2. This CDR3 contains 18 residues. With V trimmed by 2 bases and J by 8 bases, 15 bases remained unmatched. The germline gives CDR1 MNHEY, CDR2 SVGEGT. CDR3 protein: CASSYRRASGAQSGELFF. The CDR3 coding sequence is TGTGCCAGCAGTTACCGCCGGGCTAGCGGGGCGCAATCGGGGGAGCTGTTTTTT.

This clonotype was seen many times. The rearrangement joins TRBV3-1 to TRBJ2-5; no reliable D call. The V gene's germline CDR1 is LGHDT and CDR2 YNNKEL (reference sequence). V was trimmed by 0 bases and J by 7 bases, leaving 15 bases between them. This CDR3 spans 15 amino acids. The CDR3 sequence: CASSQETLVEATQYF. In DNA, the CDR3 is TGTGCCAGCAGCCAAGAAACCCTAGTCGAGGCGACCCAGTACTTC.

There are many counts of this clonotype. The chain links TRBV2 to TRBJ2-3; D is perhaps TRBD2 (6 bases). Germline V CDR1 and CDR2: SNHLY, FYNNEI. V dropped 3 bases and J dropped 0 bases, with 7 bases sitting between them. The CDR3 loop spans 14 amino acids. The CDR3 reads CASSEGTSTDTQYF. CDR3 DNA: TGTGCCAGCAGTGAGGGGACTAGCACAGATACGCAGTATTTT.

J is TRBJ2-2 and V is TRBV19; D gene unclear. Germline V CDR1 and CDR2: LNHDA, SQIVND (reference sequence). Trimming removed 1 base from V and 0 bases from J, with 6 bases in between. This CDR3 contains 15 residues. The CDR3 sequence is CASSIGLANTGELFF. CDR3 nucleotides: TGTGCCAGTAGTATAGGTCTAGCGAACACCGGGGAGCTGTTTTTT.

This clonotype showed up many times. CDR3 sequence reads: CASAGLSYNEQFF. DNA of the CDR3: TGTGCCAGCGCAGGATTATCCTACAATGAGCAGTTCTTC. The gene calls are TRBV7-9 and TRBJ2-1; D ambiguous. The germline gives CDR1 SEHNR, CDR2 FQNEAQ (reference sequence). This CDR3 contains 13 residues. The germline V and J ends were trimmed by 8 bases and 1 base, with 9 bases remaining between them. Combining the CDR3 with reference TRBV7-9 and TRBJ2-1 gives the whole variable domain DTGVSQNPRHKITKRGQNVTFRCDPISEHNRLYWYRQTLGQGPEFLTYFQNEAQLEKSRLLSDRFSAERPKGSFSTLEIQRTEQGDSAMYLCASAGLSYNEQFFGPGTRLTVL.